This TCR beta chain was observed in a study of cytomegalovirus exposure and HLA in healthy donors (dated by TCRdb to the late 2010s). With regard to the full study: According to a later analysis, the 100 to 150 validation repertoires were produced on the same platform as the 666 repertoires of the first cohort. The study aimed to test whether cataloging public T cell receptors could reveal signatures of past pathogen exposure. A separate validation cohort of about 110 different subjects was used in addition to the approximately 700-subject first cohort. To predict cytomegalovirus infection status, the study combined high-throughput TCR immunosequencing, statistical association of individual TCRs with disease status, and machine learning. What the work shows at the level of the full study, not this receptor alone: It was suggested by the authors that the approach could potentially be generalized to other disease states and immunological phenotypes. A total of around 150 TCR beta chains were listed by the study as associated with cytomegalovirus. Subsequent analysis determined that TCRs grouped into clusters in the first cohort also showed a tendency toward co-occurrence across the approximately 120 validation repertoires, and 90% to 95% of cluster scores exceeded 0. A few of the identified cytomegalovirus-associated TCR beta chains were confirmed in vitro to be specific for cytomegalovirus antigens. In both the original and validation cohorts, the classifier was reported to diagnose cytomegalovirus status with high specificity and sensitivity. Across donors, most TCR sequences were observed very rarely, whereas some public TCRs were present in many individuals. The validation cohort had no HLA typing available for a later analysis, so co-occurrence within that cohort was assessed over all 120 or so repertoires.

The donors were included in the validation cohort of some 110 subjects, a group kept apart from the roughly 690-subject first cohort. With respect to this clone: The target of this receptor is not known. Per-nucleotide qualities are absent, and no much larger clonotype sits a single base away.

Library preparation used the immunoSEQ multiplex PCR assay. The authors processed their data as follows. A statistical classification framework was built for diagnosing cytomegalovirus status from the catalog of TCR beta chain sequences. TCRdb obtained this table from immuneACCESS and retained in-frame rearrangements with V and J assigned. These tables miss some clones; where compared with another copy, unresolved V genes account for less than half of the shortfall, and the remainder is unexplained. The V and J calls and the clone size are those of that table, but D and trimming were determined from the DNA. Here the sample has just under 75,000 clones; around 94% occur a single time. Approximately 3% of the sample is held by the ten biggest clonotypes. CDR1 LNHDA and CDR2 SQIVND were looked up in the germline V gene (reference sequence). Inclusive of the bounding cysteine and phenylalanine, the CDR3 is 14 residues long. Left in the record is the CDR3 DNA by itself, 42 bases read in frame from the first base. Unmatched junction bases come to 11, with V trimmed by 9 bases and J by 7 bases.

The sequence was obtained from a woman younger than 35 in good health and CMV-seropositive. This receptor chain uses TRBV19 and TRBJ2-1; TRBD2 agrees with 8 junctional bases. The sequenced sample was PBMCs. The CDR3 amino acid sequence is: CARPRGGQLNEQFF. The nucleotide sequence reads TGTGCCAGACCCCGGGGGGGCCAATTGAATGAGCAGTTCTTC. The entire variable domain, with the stretches around the CDR3 drawn from the reference TRBV19 and TRBJ2-1 proteins, is DGGITQSPKYLFRKEGQNVTLSCEQNLNHDAMYWYRQDPGQGLRLIYYSQIVNDFQKGDIAEGYSVSREKKESFPLTVTSAQKNPTAFYLCARPRGGQLNEQFFGPGTRLTVL.